This T cell receptor beta chain emerged from a study of blood T cell repertoires in COVID-19. Authors' methods: Quantification of nucleated cells was approximated via reference gene primer amplification. Method: immunoSEQ multiplex PCR; TCRdb's copy keeps in-frame clones and lacks some. V, J and clone size are taken as reported in that table, and D and trimming were inferred from the DNA itself. The table has 65,000 to 90,000 clones, 80% to 90% seen once. In its sample, this clone was seen once. The CDR3 sequence is 13 residues long. The sequenced material came from peripheral blood. This TCR was recovered from a woman aged 80 or over with active or convalescent COVID-19. This chain connects TRBV21-1 to TRBJ2-5; no DNA check was done on the table's D call, TRBD2. TRBV21-1 is termed a pseudogene. The CDR3 is CASSGDDQETQYF. The CDR3 bases are TGTGCCAGCAGCGGAGACGACCAAGAGACCCAGTACTTC.